These 16 T cell receptor beta chains came from one sample sequenced in a study of cytomegalovirus exposure and HLA in healthy donors. The PCR contained 60 Vbeta and 13 Jbeta primers. Some clones are missing from TCRdb's copy, which holds only in-frame ones; the method was immunoSEQ multiplex PCR. The data contain around 190,000 clones, about 90% of them seen just once; the ten biggest clones take up around 0.99%. Input material: PBMCs. The receptor set was obtained from a boy between 2 and 10 years old in good health and CMV-seronegative.

The chain recombines TRBV30 with TRBJ1-3; D not resolved. V was shortened by 0 bases and J by 5 bases, with 17 bases between the two germline ends. This CDR3 comprises 16 residues. The germline gives CDR1 GTSNPN, CDR2 SVGIG (reference sequence). The CDR3 coding sequence is TGTGCCTGGAGTGTACCTGGAGGTGCCGGGCGAAACACCATATATTTT. It encodes CAWSVPGGAGRNTIYF. The whole variable domain, filled in from reference TRBV30 and TRBJ1-3, reads SQTIHQWPATLVQPVGSPLSLECTVEGTSNPNLYWYRQAAGRGLQLLFYSVGIGQISSEVPQNLSASRPQDRQFILSSKKLLLSDSGFYLCAWSVPGGAGRNTIYFGEGSWLTVV.

This rearrangement joins TRBV29-1 to TRBJ2-7, with D maybe TRBD2 (7 bases). Looked up from germline, CDR1 is SQVTM and CDR2 is ANQGSEA. The CDR3 contains 13 residues. Trimming pared 4 bases from V and 6 bases from J, leaving 16 bases between. CDR3 nucleotides: TGCAGCGTTGCCCGACGAGGGGGGGCCGAGCAGTACTTC. Translating gives CSVARRGGAEQYF.

The J gene is TRBJ2-7, the V gene TRBV7-9, with TRBD2 identical over 10 bases. This CDR3 is 12 amino acids long. Trimming took 3 bases from V and 9 from J; bases not matched to a gene: 2. Germline CDR1 SEHNR, CDR2 FQNEAQ (reference sequence). The DNA for the CDR3 is TGTGCCAGCAGCTTCCTAGCGGGAGTGCAGTACTTC. This encodes CASSFLAGVQYF.

This chain links TRBV5-8 with TRBJ2-7, with 7 positions matching TRBD2. The germline V gene has CDR1 SGHTS and CDR2 YDEGEE. This CDR3 has 14 residues. The junction had 6 bases not matched to a gene; V was cut back by 4 bases and J by 2 bases. In DNA, the CDR3 is TGTGCCAGCAGCGGACGGGAGGTTCCCTACGAGCAGTACTTC. It yields the protein CASSGREVPYEQYF.

This rearrangement joins TRBV4-1 to TRBJ1-4; 7 bases are shared with TRBD1. V shed 4 bases, J shed 5 bases, and the junction held 7 bases outside the gene matches. CDR3 size: 15 residues. The germline CDR1 and CDR2 sequences are MGHRA and YSYEKL. Written as DNA, the CDR3 is TGCGCCAGCAGCCCACCCGGGACAGCGAATGAAAAACTGTTTTTT. This sequence encodes CASSPPGTANEKLFF.

The sample holds a few counts of this clone. This chain links TRBV29-1 with TRBJ2-7, with 15 bases fitting TRBD2. Trimming at V came to 4 bases and at J to 6 bases, leaving 7 bases not matched to a gene. CDR1 and CDR2 (germline): SQVTM, ANQGSEA. CDR3 length: 15 amino acids. The chain's CDR3 is CSVGGLAGGLSEQYF. In DNA form, the CDR3 reads TGCAGCGTTGGGGGACTAGCGGGGGGCCTATCCGAGCAGTACTTC.

The chain employs TRBV11-2 and TRBJ2-3, with D maybe TRBD1 (6 bases). V was cut by 4 bases and J by 4 bases, with 15 bases left in between. The CDR3 has 15 residues. Germline V gene sequence: CDR1 SGHAT, CDR2 FQNNGV. The CDR3: CASSSQGRAADTQYF. CDR3 coding DNA: TGTGCCAGCAGCTCACAGGGTCGAGCAGCAGATACGCAGTATTTT. The full variable domain, rest sourced from reference TRBV11-2 and TRBJ2-3, is EAGVAQSPRYKIIEKRQSVAFWCNPISGHATLYWYQQILGQGPKLLIQFQNNGVVDDSQLPKDRFSAERLKGVDSTLKIQPAKLEDSAVYLCASSSQGRAADTQYFGPGTRLTVL.

This chain uses TRBV10-3 with TRBJ2-7, with TRBD1 identical over 7 bases. Per the germline V gene, CDR1 is ENHRY and CDR2 is SYGVKD. V was pared by 6 bases and J by 2 bases, with 7 bases of the junction left unmatched. This CDR3 spans 14 amino acids. This CDR3 reads CAISSRDSPYEQYF. In nucleotides, the CDR3 is TGTGCCATCAGCTCCCGGGACAGTCCCTACGAGCAGTACTTC.

This rearrangement joins TRBV5-6 to TRBJ1-3, with D uncertain. Germline values: CDR1 SGHDT, CDR2 YYEEEE. The CDR3 contains 13 residues. V was cut by 3 bases and J by 3 bases, with 7 bases left in between. The CDR3 DNA is TGTGCCAGCAGCTCCGAGGTTGGAAACACCATATATTTT. Translation gives CASSSEVGNTIYF.

The V gene is TRBV18, the J gene TRBJ2-7; 8 bases agree with TRBD1. The germline V gene has CDR1 KGHSH and CDR2 LQKENI. The junction had 8 bases not matched to a gene; V was cut back by 4 bases and J by 0 bases. The CDR3 is 16 residues long. CDR3 protein: CASSRRTGRSSYEQYF. In nucleotides, the CDR3 is TGTGCCAGCTCACGAAGGACAGGGAGAAGCTCCTACGAGCAGTACTTC.

The chain carries TRBV11-2 and TRBJ1-1, with D maybe TRBD1 (6 bases). Germline CDR1 SGHAT, CDR2 FQNNGV. V was pared by 3 bases and J by 1 base, with 12 bases between. There are 15 residues in the CDR3. The CDR3 spells CASSLQGFANTEAFF. In DNA form, the CDR3 reads TGTGCCAGCAGCTTGCAGGGGTTTGCGAACACTGAAGCTTTCTTT.

This clone is a singleton in its sample. This chain joins TRBV29-1 and TRBJ2-3; 7 bases agree with TRBD2. V shed 7 bases and J 0 bases; nucleotides not matched to a gene: 19. Germline CDR1 is SQVTM and CDR2 is ANQGSEA. This CDR3 has 18 amino acids. CDR3 DNA sequence: TGCAGCGCTACGGCCCAGCGGGACTCTTCCCTAAGCACAGATACGCAGTATTTT. Translation: CSATAQRDSSLSTDTQYF.

This rearrangement joins TRBV19 to TRBJ2-1, with D possibly TRBD1 on 5 matching bases. Germline V CDR1 and CDR2: LNHDA, SQIVND (reference sequence). Deletions cut 5 bases from V and 1 base from J, with 12 bases between. The CDR3 totals 15 residues. Here the CDR3 reads CASSVRVGSYNEQFF. CDR3 sequence (DNA): TGTGCCAGTAGTGTCAGGGTAGGGTCCTACAATGAGCAGTTCTTC. Full variable domain (outside the CDR3, taken from reference TRBV19 and TRBJ2-1): DGGITQSPKYLFRKEGQNVTLSCEQNLNHDAMYWYRQDPGQGLRLIYYSQIVNDFQKGDIAEGYSVSREKKESFPLTVTSAQKNPTAFYLCASSVRVGSYNEQFFGPGTRLTVL.

This clone was counted only a few times. The chain uses TRBV2 and TRBJ1-6, with D uncertain. Per germline, CDR1 SNHLY and CDR2 FYNNEI. V was pared by 5 bases and J by 10 bases, with 6 bases between. The length of the CDR3 is 11 residues. CDR3 loop: CASSLTSPLHF. The CDR3 DNA sequence: TGTGCCAGCAGTCTAACCTCACCCCTCCACTTT.

The rearrangement links TRBV5-1 to TRBJ2-7; 9 nucleotides line up with TRBD2. J gave up 2 bases and V 5 bases, and 5 bases lay outside the gene matches. Germline assignment: CDR1 SGHRS and CDR2 YFSETQ. The CDR3 is 14 amino acids. The CDR3 region has the DNA TGCGCCAGCAGGCCGACTAGCGGAACCTACGAGCAGTACTTC. Protein sequence: CASRPTSGTYEQYF.

This rearrangement joins TRBV27 to TRBJ1-5; D remains ambiguous. The CDR3 totals 17 residues. Germline values: CDR1 MNHEY, CDR2 SMNVEV (reference sequence). Trimming pared 5 bases from V and 1 base from J, leaving 18 bases between. This CDR3 is CASSPARESRSNQPQHF. The DNA for the CDR3 is TGTGCCAGCAGTCCCGCACGCGAGTCCCGGAGCAATCAGCCCCAGCATTTT.